This T cell receptor beta chain comes out of a study of blood T cell repertoires in COVID-19. The wider study: Samples came from the United States, Italy and Spain, spanning acute and convalescent COVID-19. Sample material is recorded as cDNA or gDNA derived from T cells, B-cell-depleted T cells, or PBMCs.

In the study's own analysis: Amplified reference gene primers provided the basis for estimating nucleated cell counts. The table came from immunoSEQ multiplex PCR; TCRdb's copy has only in-frame clones and leaves some out. That table supplies the V and J calls and clone size; D and trimming were determined from the DNA. The sample records 75,000 to 95,000 clones, roughly 72% being singletons. This CDR3 spans 16 amino acids. Germline CDR1 reads MNHEY; CDR2 reads SMNVEV (reference sequence). Trimming pared 6 bases from V and 3 bases from J, leaving 18 bases between. This clone was seen ten or more times.

Sequenced material: peripheral blood. The gene calls are TRBV27 and TRBJ2-1; tentative D call: TRBD2 (6 bases). The origin of this receptor is a woman aged 55-69 years in a cohort sampled during active or convalescent COVID-19. The CDR3 DNA sequence: TGTGCCAGCAGGCCTGAGATAGGAGGGCACTACAATGAGCAGTTCTTC. As protein: CASRPEIGGHYNEQFF.